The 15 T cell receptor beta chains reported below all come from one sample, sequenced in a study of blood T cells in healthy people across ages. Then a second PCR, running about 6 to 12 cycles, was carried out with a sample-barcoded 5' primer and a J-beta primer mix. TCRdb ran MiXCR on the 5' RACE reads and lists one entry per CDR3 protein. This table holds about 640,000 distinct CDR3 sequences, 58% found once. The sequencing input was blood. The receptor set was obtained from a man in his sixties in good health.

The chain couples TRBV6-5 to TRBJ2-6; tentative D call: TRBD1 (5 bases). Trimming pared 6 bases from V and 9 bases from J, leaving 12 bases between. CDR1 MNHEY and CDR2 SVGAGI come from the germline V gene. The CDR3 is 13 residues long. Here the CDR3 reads CASRGRVDNVLTF. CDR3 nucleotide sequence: TGTGCCAGCAGGGGCAGGGTGGACAACGTCCTGACTTTC.

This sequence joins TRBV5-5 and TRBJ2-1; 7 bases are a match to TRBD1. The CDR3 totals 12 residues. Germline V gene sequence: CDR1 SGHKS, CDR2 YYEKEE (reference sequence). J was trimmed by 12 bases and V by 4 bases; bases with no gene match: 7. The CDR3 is CASSTDRSWQFF. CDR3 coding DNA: TGTGCCAGCAGCACGGACAGGTCCTGGCAGTTCTTC.

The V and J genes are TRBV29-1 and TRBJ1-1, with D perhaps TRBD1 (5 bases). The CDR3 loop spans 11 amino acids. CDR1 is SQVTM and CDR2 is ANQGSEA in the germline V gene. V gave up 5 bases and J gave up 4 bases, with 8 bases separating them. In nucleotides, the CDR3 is TGCAGCGTTCAGGGTCCCACTGAAGCTTTCTTT. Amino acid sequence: CSVQGPTEAFF.

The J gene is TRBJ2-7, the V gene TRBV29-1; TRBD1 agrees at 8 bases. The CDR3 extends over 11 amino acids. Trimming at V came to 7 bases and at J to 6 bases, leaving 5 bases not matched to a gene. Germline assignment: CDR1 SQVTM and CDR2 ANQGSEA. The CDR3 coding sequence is TGCAGCGGTGGGCAGGGGGCCGAGCAGTACTTC. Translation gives CSGGQGAEQYF.

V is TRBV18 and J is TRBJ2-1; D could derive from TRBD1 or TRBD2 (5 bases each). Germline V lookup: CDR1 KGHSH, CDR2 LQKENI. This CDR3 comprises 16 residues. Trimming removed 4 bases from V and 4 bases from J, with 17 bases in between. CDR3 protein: CASSQKGTGVYNEQFF. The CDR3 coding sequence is TGTGCCAGCTCACAAAAGGGGACGGGCGTGTACAATGAGCAGTTCTTC.

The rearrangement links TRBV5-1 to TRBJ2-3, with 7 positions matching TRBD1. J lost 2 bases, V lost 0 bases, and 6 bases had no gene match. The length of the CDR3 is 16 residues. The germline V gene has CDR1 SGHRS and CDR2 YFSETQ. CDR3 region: CASSLGVTGDTDTQYF. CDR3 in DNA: TGCGCCAGCAGCTTGGGCGTTACAGGGGACACAGATACGCAGTATTTT. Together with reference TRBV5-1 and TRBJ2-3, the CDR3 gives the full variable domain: KAGVTQTPRYLIKTRGQQVTLSCSPISGHRSVSWYQQTPGQGLQFLFEYFSETQRNKGNFPGRFSGRQFSNSRSEMNVSTLELGDSALYLCASSLGVTGDTDTQYFGPGTRLTVL.

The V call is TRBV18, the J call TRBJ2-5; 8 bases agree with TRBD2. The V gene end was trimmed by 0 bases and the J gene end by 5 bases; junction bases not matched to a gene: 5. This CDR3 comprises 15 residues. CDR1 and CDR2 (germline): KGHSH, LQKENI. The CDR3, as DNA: TGTGCCAGCTCACCACCCTCGGGGGGGTTCGAGACCCAGTACTTC. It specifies CASSPPSGGFETQYF.

The CDR3 nucleotides read TGTGCCAGCAGTCCCCCCGGGGGTGAAAAACTGTTTTTT. Residues: CASSPPGGEKLFF. The V call is TRBV6-6, the J call TRBJ1-4, with D possibly matching TRBD1 (5 bases). With 5 bases removed from V and 7 bases from J, the gap between germline ends came to 11 bases. The CDR3 sequence is 13 residues long. CDR1 and CDR2 from the germline V gene are MNHNY and SVGAGI (reference sequence).

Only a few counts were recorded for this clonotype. The CDR3 sequence: CASSSRTSGGVSYNEQFF. As DNA, the CDR3 is TGTGCCAGCAGCTCCAGGACTAGCGGGGGTGTCTCCTACAATGAGCAGTTCTTC. The chain couples TRBV7-6 to TRBJ2-1, with 13 bases aligning to TRBD2. The length of the CDR3 is 18 residues. The ends lost 4 bases at V and 0 bases at J; junction bases unmatched: 6. The germline V gene has CDR1 SGHVS and CDR2 FNYEAQ.

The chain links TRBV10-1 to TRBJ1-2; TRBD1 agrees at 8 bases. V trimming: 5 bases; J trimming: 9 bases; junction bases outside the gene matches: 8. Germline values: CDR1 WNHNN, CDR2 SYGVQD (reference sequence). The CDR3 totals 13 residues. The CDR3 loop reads CASSPGTGQRYTF. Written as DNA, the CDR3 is TGCGCCAGCAGTCCCGGGACAGGTCAGCGCTACACCTTC.

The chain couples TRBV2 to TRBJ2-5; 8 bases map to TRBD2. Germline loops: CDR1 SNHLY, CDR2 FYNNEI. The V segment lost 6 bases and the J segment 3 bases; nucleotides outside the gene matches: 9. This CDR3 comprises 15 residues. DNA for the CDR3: TGTGCCAGCAGAGACCTGGGACTAGGGGAAGAGACCCAGTACTTC. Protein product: CASRDLGLGEETQYF.

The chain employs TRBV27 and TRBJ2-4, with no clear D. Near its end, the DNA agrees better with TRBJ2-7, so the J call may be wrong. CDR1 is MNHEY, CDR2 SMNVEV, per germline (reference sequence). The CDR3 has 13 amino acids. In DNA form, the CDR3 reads TGTGCCAGCAGTGTAGGGTGGAGATACGAGCAGTACTTC. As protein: CASSVGWRYEQYF.

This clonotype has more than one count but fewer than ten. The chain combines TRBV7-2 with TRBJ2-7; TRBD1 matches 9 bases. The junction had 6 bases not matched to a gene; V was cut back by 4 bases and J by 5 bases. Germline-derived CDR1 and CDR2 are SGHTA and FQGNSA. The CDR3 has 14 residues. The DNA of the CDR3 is TGTGCCAGCAGCTCCTGGGGACAGGGAAACGAGCAGTACTTC. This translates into CASSSWGQGNEQYF.

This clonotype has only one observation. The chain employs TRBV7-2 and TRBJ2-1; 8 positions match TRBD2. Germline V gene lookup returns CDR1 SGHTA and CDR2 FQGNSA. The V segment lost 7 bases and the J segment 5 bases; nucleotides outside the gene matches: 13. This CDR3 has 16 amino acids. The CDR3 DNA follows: TGTGCCAGCAAGAGGGCCGGGGGGGTGCGGAACAATGAGCAGTTCTTC. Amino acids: CASKRAGGVRNNEQFF. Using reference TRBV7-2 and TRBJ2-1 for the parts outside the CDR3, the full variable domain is GAGVSQSPSNKVTEKGKDVELRCDPISGHTALYWYRQSLGQGLEFLIYFQGNSAPDKSGLPSDRFSAERTGGSVSTLTIQRTQQEDSAVYLCASKRAGGVRNNEQFFGPGTRLTVL.

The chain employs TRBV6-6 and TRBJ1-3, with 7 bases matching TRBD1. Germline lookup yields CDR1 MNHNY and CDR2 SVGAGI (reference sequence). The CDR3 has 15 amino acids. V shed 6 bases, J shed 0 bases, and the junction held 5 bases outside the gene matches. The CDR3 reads CASRHTGASGNTIYF. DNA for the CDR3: TGTGCCAGCAGGCACACAGGGGCCTCTGGAAACACCATATATTTT.